These 18 T cell receptor beta chains share one sample of origin, sequenced in a study of cytomegalovirus exposure and HLA in healthy donors. Both 60 Vbeta primers and 13 Jbeta primers went into the PCR. Clones were read by immunoSEQ multiplex PCR, and TCRdb kept only the in-frame ones, dropping some. The sample has 85,000 to 130,000 clones, about 9.5% seen once; the top ten hold about 5%. The sequenced sample was PBMCs. These receptors came from a man in his forties in good health and CMV-seropositive.

This clone was seen a handful of times. J is TRBJ2-7 and V is TRBV2; TRBD1 is a possible D gene (5 bases). The CDR3 contains 11 residues. Between the trimmed V and J ends, which lost 6 bases and 7 bases, there was a span of 10 bases. The germline V gene encodes CDR1 SNHLY and CDR2 FYNNEI. The CDR3 sequence is CASSVRGEQYF. The CDR3 DNA is TGTGCCAGCAGCGTAAGGGGAGAGCAGTACTTC.

This clone was counted only a few times. The chain joins TRBV4-1 to TRBJ2-2; 13 bases fit TRBD2. The CDR3 length is 16 residues. V dropped 2 bases and J dropped 8; count of bases not matched to a gene: 5. Germline assignment: CDR1 MGHRA and CDR2 YSYEKL. CDR3 residues: CASSQRGLAGVGELFF. In DNA form, the CDR3 reads TGCGCCAGCAGCCAACGCGGACTAGCGGGGGTGGGGGAGCTGTTTTTT.

This chain joins TRBV2 and TRBJ1-6; no firm D call. Germline CDR1 is SNHLY and CDR2 is FYNNEI. V lost 0 bases and J 8 bases, leaving 17 bases between the germline ends. CDR3 length equals 17 residues. As DNA, the CDR3 is TGTGCCAGCAGTGAAGCGCTTCGTTTCTATCACGATTCACCCCTCCACTTT. This gives the protein CASSEALRFYHDSPLHF.

This clone occurred a few times. The chain is built from TRBV9 and TRBJ1-1, with 9 bases fitting TRBD1. V shed 3 bases, J shed 6 bases, and the junction held 12 bases outside the gene matches. This CDR3 spans 16 amino acids. Looked up from germline, CDR1 is SGDLS and CDR2 is YYNGEE. CDR3 region: CASSGGQGKAIPEAFF. The CDR3 nucleotides are TGTGCCAGCAGCGGTGGACAGGGGAAGGCAATCCCTGAAGCTTTCTTT.

This clone was detected a few times. The chain joins TRBV5-6 to TRBJ2-1; D is unclear. V lost 0 bases and J lost 6, with 19 bases in between. This CDR3 comprises 17 residues. Germline V CDR1 and CDR2: SGHDT, YYEEEE. CDR3 nucleotide sequence: TGTGCCAGCAGCTTGGAAGTGGCGACTCTACACTCCAATGAGCAGTTCTTC. Translating gives CASSLEVATLHSNEQFF.

This rearrangement joins TRBV27 to TRBJ2-7, with 9 bases fitting TRBD1. V lost 4 bases, J lost 2 bases, and 9 bases stayed unmatched. The CDR3 extends over 16 amino acids. In germline, CDR1 is MNHEY, CDR2 SMNVEV (reference sequence). CDR3 sequence reads: CASSSFLRDRAYEQYF. The CDR3 region has the DNA TGTGCCAGCAGTTCCTTCCTCCGGGACAGGGCCTACGAGCAGTACTTC.

The chain links TRBV7-9 to TRBJ1-5; D remains unclear. CDR1 and CDR2 from the germline V gene are SEHNR and FQNEAQ (reference sequence). The V gene lost 0 bases and the J gene lost 6 bases, with 12 bases spanning the gap. The CDR3 consists of 15 residues. CDR3 sequence (DNA): TGTGCCAGCAGCTTAGCGCGGGGTGAGAGTCAGCCCCAGCATTTT. It is translated as CASSLARGESQPQHF.

In its sample, this clone was seen a few times. The rearrangement links TRBV11-3 to TRBJ2-7; 15 bases fit TRBD2. Germline loops: CDR1 SGHNT, CDR2 YENEEA. This CDR3 has 18 amino acids. With 5 bases clipped from V and 4 bases from J, the junction kept 12 bases outside the gene matches. The CDR3 loop is CASSAPGTSGRSPYEQYF. In nucleotides, the CDR3 is TGTGCCAGCAGCGCCCCCGGGACTAGCGGGAGGTCTCCTTACGAGCAGTACTTC.

This clone was seen only a few times. The chain combines TRBV5-1 with TRBJ1-3; 11 bases agree with TRBD1. V was clipped by 4 bases and J by 7 bases; unmatched bases: 7. This CDR3 region has 15 residues. The germline gives CDR1 SGHRS, CDR2 YFSETQ. In nucleotides, the CDR3 is TGCGCCAGCAGCGGGGGACAGGGGGTTACGAACACCATATATTTT. Its translation: CASSGGQGVTNTIYF.

Many counts were recorded for this clone. The same CDR3 can be traced to other DNA sequences in this sample. The chain links TRBV25-1 to TRBJ2-7; D is unclear. Germline CDR1 is MGHDK and CDR2 is SYGVNS. This CDR3 is built from 11 residues. V dropped 4 bases and J dropped 3 bases, with 4 bases sitting between them. The CDR3 nucleotides are TGTGCCAGCAGTGGCAGCTACGAGCAGTACTTC. Protein: CASSGSYEQYF.

This clone showed up just a few times. The V call is TRBV5-1, the J call TRBJ2-5; 7 nucleotides agree with TRBD1. CDR1 and CDR2 (germline): SGHRS, YFSETQ. CDR3 length: 15 residues. Unmatched junction bases numbered 7, after V lost 0 bases and J lost 5 bases. CDR3 DNA sequence: TGCGCCAGCAGCTTGGGGACAACAGGGGTGGAGACCCAGTACTTC. Translating gives CASSLGTTGVETQYF. The complete variable domain, with remaining parts taken from reference TRBV5-1 and TRBJ2-5, reads KAGVTQTPRYLIKTRGQQVTLSCSPISGHRSVSWYQQTPGQGLQFLFEYFSETQRNKGNFPGRFSGRQFSNSRSEMNVSTLELGDSALYLCASSLGTTGVETQYFGPGTRLLVL.

This clone is a singleton in its sample. The J gene is TRBJ1-2, the V gene TRBV7-2; TRBD1 agrees at 11 bases. V shed 5 bases and J 2 bases; nucleotides not matched to a gene: 4. Germline V CDR1 and CDR2: SGHTA, FQGNSA. The CDR3 length is 15 residues. In DNA, the CDR3 is TGTGCCAGCAGCCCGGGACAGGGGGGAAACTATGGCTACACCTTC. Protein product: CASSPGQGGNYGYTF. Supplemented by reference TRBV7-2 and TRBJ1-2, the full variable domain reads GAGVSQSPSNKVTEKGKDVELRCDPISGHTALYWYRQSLGQGLEFLIYFQGNSAPDKSGLPSDRFSAERTGGSVSTLTIQRTQQEDSAVYLCASSPGQGGNYGYTFGSGTRLTVV.

CDR3 sequence (DNA): TGTGCCAGCAGGGCGGCAGGCGGGGTCTACGAGCAGTACTTC. Protein: CASRAAGGVYEQYF. The J gene is TRBJ2-7, the V gene TRBV2; maybe TRBD2 (6 bases). The germline V gene has CDR1 SNHLY and CDR2 FYNNEI. Between the trimmed V and J ends, which lost 6 bases and 3 bases, there was a span of 15 bases. This CDR3 region has 14 residues. The full variable domain, rest sourced from reference TRBV2 and TRBJ2-7, is EPEVTQTPSHQVTQMGQEVILRCVPISNHLYFYWYRQILGQKVEFLVSFYNNEISEKSEIFDDQFSVERPDGSNFTLKIRSTKLEDSAMYFCASRAAGGVYEQYFGPGTRLTVT.

The CDR3: CASSARTNYGYTF. The DNA of the CDR3 is TGTGCCAGCAGCGCCCGTACTAACTATGGCTACACCTTC. The chain combines TRBV9 with TRBJ1-2; D is unresolved. This CDR3 spans 13 amino acids. The germline V and J ends were trimmed by 3 bases and 0 bases, with 6 bases remaining between them. CDR1 is SGDLS, CDR2 YYNGEE, per germline.

Only a few counts were recorded for this clone. V gene TRBV6-1 combines with J gene TRBJ1-4, with D possibly TRBD1 on 5 matching bases. Per the germline V gene, CDR1 is MNHNS and CDR2 is SASEGT. Trimming took 1 base from V and 8 from J, leaving 17 bases between them. The CDR3 extends over 16 amino acids. CDR3 amino acids: CASSEVGGGFWEKLFF. CDR3 nucleotides: TGTGCCAGCAGTGAAGTTGGGGGGGGATTTTGGGAAAAACTGTTTTTT.

This clone was picked up a small number of times. This rearrangement joins TRBV18 to TRBJ1-4, with 8 bases fitting TRBD1. The germline gives CDR1 KGHSH, CDR2 LQKENI. Trimming removed 3 bases from V and 7 bases from J; junction bases left unmatched: 4. The CDR3 consists of 14 residues. CDR3 sequence reads: CASSPSGQAEKLFF. In DNA, the CDR3 is TGTGCCAGCTCACCTTCGGGACAGGCTGAAAAACTGTTTTTT.

The sample holds a few counts of this clone. The chain uses TRBV29-1 and TRBJ2-5; D gene ambiguous. The CDR3 length is 13 residues. V lost 3 bases and J lost 4, with 12 bases in between. Germline-derived CDR1 and CDR2 are SQVTM and ANQGSEA. The CDR3, as DNA: TGCAGCGTTGATGAGGCCTCTGGAGAGACCCAGTACTTC. It yields the protein CSVDEASGETQYF.

This chain joins TRBV19 and TRBJ2-1; D gene ambiguous. V was trimmed by 1 base and J by 1 base, leaving 8 bases between them. The CDR3 is 15 amino acids. Germline V gene sequence: CDR1 LNHDA, CDR2 SQIVND (reference sequence). CDR3 bases: TGTGCCAGTAGTATAGGAGCCGCATCCTACAATGAGCAGTTCTTC. It translates to CASSIGAASYNEQFF.